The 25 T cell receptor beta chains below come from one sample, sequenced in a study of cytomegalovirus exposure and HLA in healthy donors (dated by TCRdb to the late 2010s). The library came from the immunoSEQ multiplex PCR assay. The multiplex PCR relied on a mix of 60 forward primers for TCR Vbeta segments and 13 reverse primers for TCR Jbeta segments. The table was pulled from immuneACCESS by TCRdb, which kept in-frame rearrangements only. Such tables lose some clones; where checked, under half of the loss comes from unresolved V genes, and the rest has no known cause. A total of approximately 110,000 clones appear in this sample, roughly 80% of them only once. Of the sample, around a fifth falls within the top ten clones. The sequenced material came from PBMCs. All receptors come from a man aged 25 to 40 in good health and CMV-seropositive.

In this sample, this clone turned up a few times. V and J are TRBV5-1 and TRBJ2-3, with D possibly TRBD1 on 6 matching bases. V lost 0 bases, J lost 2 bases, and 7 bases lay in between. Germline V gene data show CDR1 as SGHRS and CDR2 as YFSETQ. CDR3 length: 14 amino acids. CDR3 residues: CASSLGDNTDTQYF. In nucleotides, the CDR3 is TGCGCCAGCAGCTTGGGGGACAACACAGATACGCAGTATTTT.

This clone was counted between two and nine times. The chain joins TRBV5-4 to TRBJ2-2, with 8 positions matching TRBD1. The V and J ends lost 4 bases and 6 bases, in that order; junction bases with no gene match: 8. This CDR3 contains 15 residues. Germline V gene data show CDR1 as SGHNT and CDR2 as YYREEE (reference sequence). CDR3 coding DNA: TGTGCCAGCAGCAACGGACAGGGAAACTCCGGGGAGCTGTTTTTT. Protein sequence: CASSNGQGNSGELFF. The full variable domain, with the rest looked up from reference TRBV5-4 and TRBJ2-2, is ETGVTQSPTHLIKTRGQQVTLRCSSQSGHNTVSWYQQALGQGPQFIFQYYREEENGRGNFPPRFSGLQFPNYSSELNVNALELDDSALYLCASSNGQGNSGELFFGEGSRLTVL.

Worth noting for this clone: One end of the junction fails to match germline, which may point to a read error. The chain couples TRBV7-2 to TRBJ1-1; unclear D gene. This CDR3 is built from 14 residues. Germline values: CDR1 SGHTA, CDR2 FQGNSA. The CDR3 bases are TGTGCCAGCAGCTTAAGGAATTCCGACACCGAAGCTTTCTTT. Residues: CASSLRNSDTEAFF. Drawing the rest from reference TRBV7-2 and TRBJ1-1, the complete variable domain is GAGVSQSPSNKVTEKGKDVELRCDPISGHTALYWYRQSLGQGLEFLIYFQGNSAPDKSGLPSDRFSAERTGGSVSTLTIQRTQQEDSAVYLCASSLRNSDTEAFFGQGTRLTVV.

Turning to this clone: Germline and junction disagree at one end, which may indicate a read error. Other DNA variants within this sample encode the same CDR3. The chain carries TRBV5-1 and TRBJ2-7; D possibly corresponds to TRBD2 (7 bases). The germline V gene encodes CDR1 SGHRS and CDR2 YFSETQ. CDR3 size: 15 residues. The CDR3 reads CASSSYSGGGVEQYF. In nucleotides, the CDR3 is TGTGCCAGCAGCTCCTACTCTGGCGGGGGCGTGGAGCAGTACTTC.

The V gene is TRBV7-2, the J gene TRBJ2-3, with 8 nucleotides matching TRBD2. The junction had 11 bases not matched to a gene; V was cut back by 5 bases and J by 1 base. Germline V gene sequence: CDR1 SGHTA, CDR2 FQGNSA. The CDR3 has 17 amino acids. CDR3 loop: CASSPQGISGGTDTQYF. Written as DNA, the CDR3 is TGTGCCAGCAGCCCCCAGGGGATTAGCGGGGGCACAGATACGCAGTATTTT.

CDR3 coding DNA: TGTGCCAGCAGCTTGGTACAACCAAATTCACCCCTCCACTTT. Protein sequence: CASSLVQPNSPLHF. The genes are TRBV5-6 and TRBJ1-6; D not resolved. Germline CDR1 is SGHDT and CDR2 is YYEEEE. Trimming took 0 bases from V and 7 from J, leaving 8 bases between them. The CDR3 has 14 amino acids.

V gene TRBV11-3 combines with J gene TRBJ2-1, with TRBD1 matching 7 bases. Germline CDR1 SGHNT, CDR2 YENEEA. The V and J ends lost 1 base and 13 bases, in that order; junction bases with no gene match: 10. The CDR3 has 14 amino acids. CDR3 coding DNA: TGTGCCAGCAGCTTAGTTGGGACAGAGTACTTACAGTTCTTC. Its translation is CASSLVGTEYLQFF. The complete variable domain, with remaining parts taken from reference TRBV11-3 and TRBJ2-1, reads EAGVVQSPRYKIIEKKQPVAFWCNPISGHNTLYWYLQNLGQGPELLIRYENEEAVDDSQLPKDRFSAERLKGVDSTLKIQPAELGDSAVYLCASSLVGTEYLQFFGPGTRLTVL.

The CDR3 region is CASSTGTGGISPLHF. The DNA of the CDR3 is TGTGCCAGCAGTACCGGGACAGGGGGCATATCACCCCTCCACTTT. The chain has TRBV28 and TRBJ1-6; TRBD1 matches at 12 bases. Germline CDR1 is MDHEN and CDR2 is SYDVKM. V was clipped by 5 bases and J by 10 bases; unmatched bases: 6. The CDR3 is made up of 15 amino acids. Supplemented by reference TRBV28 and TRBJ1-6, the full variable domain reads DVKVTQSSRYLVKRTGEKVFLECVQDMDHENMFWYRQDPGLGLRLIYFSYDVKMKEKGDIPEGYSVSREKKERFSLILESASTNQTSMYLCASSTGTGGISPLHFGNGTRLTVT.

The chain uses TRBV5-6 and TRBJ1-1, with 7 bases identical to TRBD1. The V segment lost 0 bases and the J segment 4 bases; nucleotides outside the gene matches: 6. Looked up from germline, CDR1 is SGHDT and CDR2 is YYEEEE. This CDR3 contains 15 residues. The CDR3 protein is CASSLEARGVTEAFF. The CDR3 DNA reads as TGTGCCAGCAGCTTGGAGGCCAGGGGGGTCACTGAAGCTTTCTTT.

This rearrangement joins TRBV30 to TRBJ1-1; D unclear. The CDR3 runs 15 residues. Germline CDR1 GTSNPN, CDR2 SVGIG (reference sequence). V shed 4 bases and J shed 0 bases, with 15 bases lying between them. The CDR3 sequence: CAWMGGLRMNTEAFF. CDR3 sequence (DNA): TGTGCCTGGATGGGTGGACTCCGGATGAACACTGAAGCTTTCTTT.

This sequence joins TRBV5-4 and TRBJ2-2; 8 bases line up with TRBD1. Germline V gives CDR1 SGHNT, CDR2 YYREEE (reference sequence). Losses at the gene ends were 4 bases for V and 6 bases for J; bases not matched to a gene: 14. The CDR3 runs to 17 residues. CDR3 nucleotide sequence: TGTGCCAGCAGCCCCACCCTCCCGGACAGGGCGGCCGGGGAGCTGTTTTTT. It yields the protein CASSPTLPDRAAGELFF.

The CDR3 DNA is TGTGCTAGTGGTTTGCGTAGCGGGGAGACGAACACCGGGGAGCTGTTTTTT. Its protein product is CASGLRSGETNTGELFF. This chain joins TRBV12-5 and TRBJ2-2; 8 nucleotides align to TRBD2. V was clipped by 2 bases and J by 0 bases; unmatched bases: 5. Germline-derived CDR1 and CDR2 are LGHNT and FRNRAP. The CDR3 extends over 17 amino acids.

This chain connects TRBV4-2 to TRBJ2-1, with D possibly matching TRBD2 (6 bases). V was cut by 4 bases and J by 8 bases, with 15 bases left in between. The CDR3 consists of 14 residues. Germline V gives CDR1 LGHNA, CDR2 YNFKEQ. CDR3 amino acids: CASSPLREHHEQFF. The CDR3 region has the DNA TGTGCCAGCAGCCCGCTCCGGGAGCACCATGAGCAGTTCTTC.

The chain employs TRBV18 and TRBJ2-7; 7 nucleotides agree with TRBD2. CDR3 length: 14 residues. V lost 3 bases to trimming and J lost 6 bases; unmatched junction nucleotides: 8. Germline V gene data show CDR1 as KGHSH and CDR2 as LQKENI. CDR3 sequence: CASSPPGLTGEQYF. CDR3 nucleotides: TGTGCCAGCTCACCTCCGGGACTAACGGGCGAGCAGTACTTC.

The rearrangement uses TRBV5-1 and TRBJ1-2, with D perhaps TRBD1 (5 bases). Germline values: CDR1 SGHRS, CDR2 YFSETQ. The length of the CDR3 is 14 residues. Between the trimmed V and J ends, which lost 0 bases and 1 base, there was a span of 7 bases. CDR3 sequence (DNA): TGCGCCAGCAGCTTGGACAGGCTTAACTATGGCTACACCTTC. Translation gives CASSLDRLNYGYTF.

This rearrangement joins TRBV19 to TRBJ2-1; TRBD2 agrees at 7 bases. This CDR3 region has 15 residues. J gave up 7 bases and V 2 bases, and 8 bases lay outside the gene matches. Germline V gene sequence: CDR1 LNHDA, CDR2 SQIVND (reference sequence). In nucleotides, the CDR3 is TGTGCCAGTAGTATATTTTTTGGGGGGGAAAATGAGCAGTTCTTC. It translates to CASSIFFGGENEQFF.

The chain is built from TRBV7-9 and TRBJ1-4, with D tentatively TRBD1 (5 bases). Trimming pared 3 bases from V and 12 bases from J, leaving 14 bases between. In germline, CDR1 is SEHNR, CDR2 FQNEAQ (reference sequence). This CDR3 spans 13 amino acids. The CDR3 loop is CASSLLWGEELFF. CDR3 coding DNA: TGTGCCAGCAGCTTGTTGTGGGGGGAGGAACTGTTTTTT.

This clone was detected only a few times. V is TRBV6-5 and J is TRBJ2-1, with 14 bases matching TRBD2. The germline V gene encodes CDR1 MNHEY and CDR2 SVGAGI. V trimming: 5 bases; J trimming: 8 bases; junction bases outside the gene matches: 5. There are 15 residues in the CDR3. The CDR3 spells CASSGTSGSVDEQFF. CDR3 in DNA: TGTGCCAGCAGTGGGACTAGCGGGAGTGTCGATGAGCAGTTCTTC.

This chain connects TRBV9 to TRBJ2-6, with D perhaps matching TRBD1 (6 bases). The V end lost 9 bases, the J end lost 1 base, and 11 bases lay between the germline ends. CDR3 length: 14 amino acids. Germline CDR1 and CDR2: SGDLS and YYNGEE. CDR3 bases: TGTGCCACCGCCGGACAGTCTGGGGCCAACGTCCTGACTTTC. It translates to CATAGQSGANVLTF.

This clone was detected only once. This CDR3 reads CASSAQKVGVNTEAFF. Written as DNA, the CDR3 is TGTGCCAGCTCAGCGCAGAAAGTAGGAGTGAACACTGAAGCTTTCTTT. The chain carries TRBV18 and TRBJ1-1; no definite D call. The CDR3 is 16 amino acids. V was pared by 5 bases and J by 0 bases, with 16 bases between. Germline assignment: CDR1 KGHSH and CDR2 LQKENI.

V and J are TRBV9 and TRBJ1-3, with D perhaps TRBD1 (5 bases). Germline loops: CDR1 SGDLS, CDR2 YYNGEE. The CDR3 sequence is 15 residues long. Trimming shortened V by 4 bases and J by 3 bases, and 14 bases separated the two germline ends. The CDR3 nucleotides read TGTGCCAGCAGCCCCACCGGGGGAATTGGAAACACCATATATTTT. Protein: CASSPTGGIGNTIYF.

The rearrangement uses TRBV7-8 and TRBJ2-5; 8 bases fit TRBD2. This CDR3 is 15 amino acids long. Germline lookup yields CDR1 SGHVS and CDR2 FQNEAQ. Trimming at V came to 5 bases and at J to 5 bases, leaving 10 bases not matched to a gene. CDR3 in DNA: TGTGCCAGCAGCCCAGGGGTAGCGGGGTACGAGACCCAGTACTTC. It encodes CASSPGVAGYETQYF. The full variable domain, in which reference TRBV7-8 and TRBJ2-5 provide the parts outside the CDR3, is GAGVSQSPRYKVAKRGQDVALRCDPISGHVSLFWYQQALGQGPEFLTYFQNEAQLDKSGLPSDRFFAERPEGSVSTLKIQRTQQEDSAVYLCASSPGVAGYETQYFGPGTRLLVL.

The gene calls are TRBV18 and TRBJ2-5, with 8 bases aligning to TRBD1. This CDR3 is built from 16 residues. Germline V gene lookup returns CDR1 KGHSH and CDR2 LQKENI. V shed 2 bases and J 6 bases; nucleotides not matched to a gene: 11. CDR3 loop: CASSPKETGGMKTQYF. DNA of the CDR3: TGTGCCAGCTCACCAAAGGAAACAGGGGGTATGAAGACCCAGTACTTC.

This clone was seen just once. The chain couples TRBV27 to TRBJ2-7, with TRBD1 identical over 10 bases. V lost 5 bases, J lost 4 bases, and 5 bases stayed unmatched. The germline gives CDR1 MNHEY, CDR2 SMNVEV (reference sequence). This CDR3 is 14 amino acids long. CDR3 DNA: TGTGCCAGCAGTCACGGACAGGGGGTTTACGAGCAGTACGTC. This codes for CASSHGQGVYEQYV.

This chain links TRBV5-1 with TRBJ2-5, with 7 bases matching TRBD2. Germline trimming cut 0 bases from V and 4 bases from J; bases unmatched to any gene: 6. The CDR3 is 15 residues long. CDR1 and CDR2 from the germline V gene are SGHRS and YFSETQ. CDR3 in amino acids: CASSLVSSGGETQYF. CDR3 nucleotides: TGCGCCAGCAGCTTGGTGTCTAGCGGTGGAGAGACCCAGTACTTC.